This T cell receptor beta chain was captured in a study of PD-1 blockade in mismatch repair-deficient tumors (dated by TCRdb to 2017 to 2019). The study in broad terms: The trial enrolled some 90 consecutive patients with roughly 13 mismatch repair-deficient cancer types between 2013 and September 2016, all previously treated and progressing. Tumor-associated T cell clones in the peripheral blood of patients responding to PD-1 blockade were tracked using deep sequencing of TCR CDR3 regions. What the authors observed across the whole study: Tumor-resident clones, often undetectable in blood before treatment, expanded rapidly after pembrolizumab and then contracted, generally before radiologic responses.

Points on this clone: Its antigen specificity is not known. Per-nucleotide qualities are absent, and no much larger clonotype sits a single base away.

V loses 7 bases of germline sequence and J loses 1 base, and the interval between the two ends is 16 bases. From the germline V gene, CDR1 is MGHDK and CDR2 is SYGVNS. Including cysteine and phenylalanine, the CDR3 has 16 amino acids. Just CDR3 DNA is preserved here, 48 bases in frame from base 1. Libraries were built with the immunoSEQ multiplex PCR assay. The source is immuneACCESS, and TCRdb retained only in-frame sequences with V and J called. Part of the clones is not carried over; for the studies checked, unresolved V genes explain less than half of this, and the remainder is unexplained. For this sample the table gives about 22,000 clones, of which roughly four fifths were detected only once. The ten top clones hold approximately 17% of the sample. For every enrolled patient, mismatch repair deficiency was confirmed by either polymerase chain reaction or immunohistochemistry. TCR sequencing was performed for three patients who responded to pembrolizumab therapy. The phase II trial prospectively tested pembrolizumab PD-1 blockade in advanced mismatch repair-deficient cancers regardless of tissue of origin. Peripheral blood T cell samples were collected serially, before PD-1 blockade began and at several time points afterward. Blood sampling time points were reported as weeks after the first dose of pembrolizumab.

The sequenced sample was peripheral blood, obtained 2 weeks after starting pembrolizumab. The chain couples TRBV25-1 to TRBJ2-2; the D gene is perhaps TRBD2, on 6 matching bases. This sequence was found in an adult with mismatch repair-deficient cancer. The CDR3 protein sequence reads: CASTPQGGKNTGELFF. The DNA reads TGTGCCAGCACCCCTCAGGGCGGGAAGAACACCGGGGAGCTGTTTTTT.